These 32 T cell receptor beta chains originate from one sample sequenced in a study of shared clonotypes between healthy human individuals. TCRdb's copy holds only in-frame clones and misses some; the assay was immunoSEQ multiplex PCR. This repertoire shows about 800,000 clones, roughly 96% found once; its top ten account for around 0.21%. Naive CD8 cells lacked CD45RO and underwent positive selection for CCR7, leaving out terminally differentiated effector memory CD45RA+ cells. Source material: naive CD8+ T cells sorted from blood. The receptors were gathered from a man aged 25 to 45 in good health.

CDR3 protein: CASSLGTNPYEQYF. CDR3 in DNA: TGTGCCAGCAGCTTGGGGACTAACCCCTACGAGCAGTACTTC. This chain uses TRBV5-6 with TRBJ2-7; tentatively, D is TRBD2 (6 bases). Germline V gene lookup returns CDR1 SGHDT and CDR2 YYEEEE. The CDR3 totals 14 residues. The V and J ends lost 0 bases and 2 bases respectively, with 9 bases between them. Combining the CDR3 with reference TRBV5-6 and TRBJ2-7 gives the whole variable domain DAGVTQSPTHLIKTRGQQVTLRCSPKSGHDTVSWYQQALGQGPQFIFQYYEEEERQRGNFPDRFSGHQFPNYSSELNVNALLLGDSALYLCASSLGTNPYEQYFGPGTRLTVT.

This chain uses TRBV10-2 with TRBJ1-5; no reliable D call. Germline-derived CDR1 and CDR2 are WSHSY and SAAADI. The CDR3 runs to 14 residues. Trimming stripped 4 bases from V and 4 bases from J, with 11 bases between. The CDR3 region has the DNA TGCGCCAGCAGTGTATGGGGTGTAAATCAGCCCCAGCATTTT. As protein: CASSVWGVNQPQHF.

The chain couples TRBV27 to TRBJ2-1; D not certain. The V end was cut by 0 bases, the J end by 7 bases, with 4 bases between. The germline V gene encodes CDR1 MNHEY and CDR2 SMNVEV (reference sequence). CDR3 length: 12 residues. CDR3 DNA: TGTGCCAGCAGTTTATCTGCGAATGAGCAGTTCTTC. Translation: CASSLSANEQFF.

V gene TRBV10-1 combines with J gene TRBJ2-2, with TRBD2 identical over 7 bases. The CDR3 extends over 15 amino acids. The germline gives CDR1 WNHNN, CDR2 SYGVQD (reference sequence). V shed 4 bases, J shed 0 bases, and the junction held 2 bases outside the gene matches. CDR3 in DNA: TGCGCCAGCAGTGTTGGGACTACGAACACCGGGGAGCTGTTTTTT. As protein: CASSVGTTNTGELFF.

This chain connects TRBV5-1 to TRBJ2-3, with TRBD2 matching over 9 bases. The CDR3 has 16 residues. Germline CDR1 is SGHRS and CDR2 is YFSETQ. V shed 2 bases, J shed 2 bases, and the junction held 6 bases outside the gene matches. The CDR3 loop is CASSFIAGDTTDTQYF. The CDR3 DNA follows: TGCGCCAGCAGCTTTATAGCGGGAGACACCACAGATACGCAGTATTTT.

This sequence joins TRBV7-6 and TRBJ1-5; TRBD1 aligns across 7 bases. Germline values: CDR1 SGHVS, CDR2 FNYEAQ. V lost 5 bases to trimming and J lost 3 bases; unmatched junction nucleotides: 13. The CDR3 consists of 17 residues. The CDR3 loop reads CASSPFPRDRANQPQHF. The CDR3 DNA reads TGTGCCAGCAGCCCCTTTCCCCGGGACAGAGCCAATCAGCCCCAGCATTTT.

The chain employs TRBV19 and TRBJ2-1, with D perhaps TRBD1 (5 bases). CDR1 is LNHDA and CDR2 is SQIVND in the germline V gene (reference sequence). The length of the CDR3 is 16 residues. The ends were cut back, 6 bases at V and 7 bases at J, with 22 bases in the middle. The CDR3 loop is CASSLQVSGPLNEQFF. CDR3 coding DNA: TGTGCCAGTAGCCTACAGGTTTCGGGCCCGCTGAATGAGCAGTTCTTC. The whole variable domain, remainder taken from reference TRBV19 and TRBJ2-1, is DGGITQSPKYLFRKEGQNVTLSCEQNLNHDAMYWYRQDPGQGLRLIYYSQIVNDFQKGDIAEGYSVSREKKESFPLTVTSAQKNPTAFYLCASSLQVSGPLNEQFFGPGTRLTVL.

The chain joins TRBV4-3 to TRBJ2-5; D unclear. This CDR3 contains 15 residues. From germline, CDR1 is LGHNA and CDR2 YSLEER. Deletions cut 0 bases from V and 2 bases from J, with 10 bases between. The CDR3 nucleotides are TGCGCCAGCAGCCAAGAAACGAGCGATCAAGAGACCCAGTACTTC. The encoded protein is CASSQETSDQETQYF.

Details on this clone: Other DNA sequences from this sample encode an identical CDR3 as well. The chain combines TRBV7-9 with TRBJ2-3; 8 nucleotides line up with TRBD2. CDR1 is SEHNR and CDR2 is FQNEAQ in the germline V gene (reference sequence). J lost 1 base, V lost 3 bases, and 3 bases had no gene match. This CDR3 contains 15 residues. In DNA, the CDR3 is TGTGCCAGCAGCTTGAGCGGGAGCGGCACAGATACGCAGTATTTT. Protein: CASSLSGSGTDTQYF.

The chain couples TRBV7-7 to TRBJ2-1; 13 bases agree with TRBD2. Germline V lookup: CDR1 SSHAT, CDR2 FNYEAQ (reference sequence). J gave up 9 bases and V 2 bases, and 7 bases lay outside the gene matches. This CDR3 has 16 residues. In DNA, the CDR3 is TGTGCCAGCAGCTTATCCGGACTAGCGGGAGCGGGTGAGCAGTTCTTC. The encoded protein is CASSLSGLAGAGEQFF.

Here the CDR3 DNA reads TGTGCCTCCTTGCCTAGCGGGACGTACAATGAGCAGTTCTTC. Translating it yields CASLPSGTYNEQFF. The J gene is TRBJ2-1, the V gene TRBV27; 9 bases match TRBD2. The germline CDR1 and CDR2 sequences are MNHEY and SMNVEV (reference sequence). This CDR3 comprises 14 residues. The junction had 9 bases not matched to a gene; V was cut back by 11 bases and J by 4 bases.

The chain links TRBV5-1 to TRBJ2-2, with unresolved D. Trimming removed 2 bases from V and 5 bases from J, with 13 bases in between. Per the germline V gene, CDR1 is SGHRS and CDR2 is YFSETQ. The CDR3 sequence is 15 residues long. CDR3 amino acids: CASSFELDRTGELFF. CDR3 nucleotide sequence: TGCGCCAGCAGCTTCGAACTGGACCGAACCGGGGAGCTGTTTTTT.

The chain couples TRBV4-3 to TRBJ1-2; D is unclear. This CDR3 has 17 residues. Germline V CDR1 and CDR2: LGHNA, YSLEER. Trimming left V 0 bases short and J 4 bases short, with 18 bases between. The CDR3 DNA reads as TGCGCCAGCAGCCAAGATCCCGTCGACCGAACGGGCTATGGCTACACCTTC. Amino acid sequence: CASSQDPVDRTGYGYTF.

The chain links TRBV19 to TRBJ2-2; D is unclear. Trimming left V 3 bases short and J 7 bases short, with 15 bases between. The CDR3 contains 15 residues. The germline CDR1 and CDR2 sequences are LNHDA and SQIVND (reference sequence). As DNA, the CDR3 is TGTGCCAGTAGTATTAGCCGGTACGGGCACGGGGAGCTGTTTTTT. Translated: CASSISRYGHGELFF.

The chain uses TRBV9 and TRBJ1-2; D remains unclear. Germline V CDR1 and CDR2: SGDLS, YYNGEE. The CDR3 runs to 15 residues. Between the trimmed V and J ends, which lost 0 bases and 6 bases, there was a span of 15 bases. CDR3 sequence reads: CASSVAGRPNDGYTF. The CDR3 DNA sequence: TGTGCCAGCAGCGTAGCAGGAAGGCCAAACGATGGCTACACCTTC.

This clone occurred a few times. The V and J genes are TRBV2 and TRBJ1-1; unclear D gene. Trimming shortened V by 4 bases and J by 4 bases, and 25 bases separated the two germline ends. The CDR3 totals 18 residues. Germline V gene lookup returns CDR1 SNHLY and CDR2 FYNNEI. In nucleotides, the CDR3 is TGTGCCAGCAGTGGGGTTCAGGACTTTTCTGATGACGGCACTGAAGCTTTCTTT. As protein: CASSGVQDFSDDGTEAFF. The whole variable domain, filled in from reference TRBV2 and TRBJ1-1, reads EPEVTQTPSHQVTQMGQEVILRCVPISNHLYFYWYRQILGQKVEFLVSFYNNEISEKSEIFDDQFSVERPDGSNFTLKIRSTKLEDSAMYFCASSGVQDFSDDGTEAFFGQGTRLTVV.

The rearrangement joins TRBV11-2 to TRBJ2-1; D might be TRBD1 or TRBD2, each matching 5 bases. CDR3 length: 15 residues. Germline V gene lookup returns CDR1 SGHAT and CDR2 FQNNGV. V dropped 5 bases and J dropped 7 bases, with 18 bases sitting between them. CDR3 region: CASSPGPGKANEQFF. CDR3 coding DNA: TGTGCCAGCAGCCCGGGACCCGGTAAGGCGAATGAGCAGTTCTTC.

The rearrangement links TRBV6-6 to TRBJ2-1; D is undetermined. The CDR3 runs to 13 residues. Germline loops: CDR1 MNHNY, CDR2 SVGAGI (reference sequence). V was trimmed by 5 bases and J by 4 bases, leaving 9 bases between them. Written as DNA, the CDR3 is TGTGCCAGCAGTGACCAGCATTACAATGAGCAGTTCTTC. Its translation: CASSDQHYNEQFF.

V usage is TRBV11-1 and J usage is TRBJ2-7; D possibly corresponds to TRBD1 (6 bases). The CDR3 has 13 amino acids. The V and J ends lost 5 bases and 6 bases respectively, with 14 bases between them. Germline V gene sequence: CDR1 SGHAT, CDR2 FQDESV (reference sequence). For the CDR3, the DNA is TGTGCCAGCAGCACTCCAACAGGGCGCGAGCAGTACTTC. Translated, it gives CASSTPTGREQYF.

The chain couples TRBV11-2 to TRBJ2-5; D possibly corresponds to TRBD2 (6 bases). The CDR3 totals 18 residues. Per the germline V gene, CDR1 is SGHAT and CDR2 is FQNNGV. V lost 0 bases and J lost 5, with 22 bases in between. CDR3 sequence: CASSLDLEVDPSGETQYF. CDR3 in DNA: TGTGCCAGCAGCTTAGATTTGGAGGTAGATCCAAGCGGGGAGACCCAGTACTTC.

Only one count was recorded for this clone. This chain connects TRBV27 to TRBJ2-5, with 9 nucleotides matching TRBD2. Looked up from germline, CDR1 is MNHEY and CDR2 is SMNVEV (reference sequence). J lost 0 bases, V lost 5 bases, and 1 base had no gene match. This CDR3 has 14 residues. The chain's CDR3 is CASSASGNQETQYF. Here the CDR3 DNA reads TGTGCCAGCAGTGCTAGCGGGAACCAAGAGACCCAGTACTTC.

The chain carries TRBV5-8 and TRBJ2-7, with 8 bases identical to TRBD1. The trim removed 3 bases at V and 2 bases at J, leaving 4 bases unmatched. The CDR3 has 14 amino acids. Germline CDR1 and CDR2: SGHTS and YDEGEE. CDR3 sequence reads: CASSYPGQAYEQYF. For the CDR3, the DNA is TGTGCCAGCAGCTACCCGGGACAGGCCTACGAGCAGTACTTC.

This clone was recorded only once. CDR3 nucleotide sequence: TGTGCCAGCAGTTTTGCCCGGGGGAGAAACACTGAAGCTTTCTTT. This sequence encodes CASSFARGRNTEAFF. The chain has TRBV27 and TRBJ1-1; TRBD1 is a possible D gene (5 bases). The ends were cut back, 3 bases at V and 2 bases at J, with 13 bases in the middle. Per germline, CDR1 MNHEY and CDR2 SMNVEV (reference sequence). CDR3 length equals 15 residues.

This chain joins TRBV5-6 and TRBJ2-1; 7 nucleotides align to TRBD2. The trim removed 0 bases at V and 4 bases at J, leaving 10 bases unmatched. Per germline, CDR1 SGHDT and CDR2 YYEEEE. The CDR3 totals 17 residues. Here the CDR3 DNA reads TGTGCCAGCAGCTTGGATGTGACGCGGGAGAGTTACAATGAGCAGTTCTTC. Translating gives CASSLDVTRESYNEQFF.

The chain couples TRBV14 to TRBJ2-1, with 8 bases aligning to TRBD2. Trimming cost V 4 bases and J 6 bases; bases outside gene matches: 11. This CDR3 has 16 amino acids. Looked up from germline, CDR1 is SGHDN and CDR2 is FVKESK. The CDR3 protein is CASSPNTFGRANEQFF. The CDR3 DNA reads TGTGCCAGCAGCCCAAACACTTTCGGGAGGGCCAATGAGCAGTTCTTC.

This chain uses TRBV19 with TRBJ2-1; D unclear. CDR1 and CDR2 from the germline V gene are LNHDA and SQIVND (reference sequence). V gave up 3 bases and J gave up 0 bases, with 9 bases separating them. The CDR3 covers 15 residues. The CDR3 loop reads CASSMSPGSYNEQFF. The DNA of the CDR3 is TGTGCCAGTAGTATGAGTCCCGGCTCCTACAATGAGCAGTTCTTC. Filled out from reference TRBV19 and TRBJ2-1, the complete variable domain reads DGGITQSPKYLFRKEGQNVTLSCEQNLNHDAMYWYRQDPGQGLRLIYYSQIVNDFQKGDIAEGYSVSREKKESFPLTVTSAQKNPTAFYLCASSMSPGSYNEQFFGPGTRLTVL.

V usage is TRBV6-5 and J usage is TRBJ1-1; D gene uncertain. This CDR3 is built from 13 residues. Deletions cut 3 bases from V and 1 base from J, with 6 bases between. Per the germline V gene, CDR1 is MNHEY and CDR2 is SVGAGI. The CDR3 is CASSYRQNTEAFF. CDR3 DNA: TGTGCCAGCAGTTATCGTCAGAACACTGAAGCTTTCTTT.

The chain uses TRBV7-9 and TRBJ2-1, with TRBD1 matching 10 bases. This CDR3 spans 16 amino acids. Germline V gene sequence: CDR1 SEHNR, CDR2 FQNEAQ (reference sequence). J lost 7 bases, V lost 4 bases, and 10 bases had no gene match. CDR3 sequence: CASSSLRDRGSNEQFF. CDR3 nucleotide sequence: TGTGCCAGCAGCTCTCTCCGGGACAGGGGATCAAATGAGCAGTTCTTC.

V usage is TRBV4-1 and J usage is TRBJ2-7; D may be TRBD2 (6 bases). Trimming took off 0 bases at V and 1 base at J, with 13 bases between the two ends. Germline assignment: CDR1 MGHRA and CDR2 YSYEKL. The CDR3 contains 16 residues. The CDR3, as DNA: TGCGCCAGCAGCCAAGAGACGGGAGTCGAGTCCTACGAGCAGTACTTC. It codes for CASSQETGVESYEQYF.

This clone has just one count. This chain connects TRBV10-1 to TRBJ1-1, with 12 bases identical to TRBD1. J gave up 0 bases and V 7 bases, and 3 bases lay outside the gene matches. The CDR3 has 15 amino acids. The germline CDR1 and CDR2 sequences are WNHNN and SYGVQD (reference sequence). In DNA, the CDR3 is TGCGCCAGCAAGGGACAGGGGGCCGTGAACACTGAAGCTTTCTTT. Its protein product is CASKGQGAVNTEAFF.

The chain employs TRBV27 and TRBJ2-7, with a tentative D call TRBD2 (6 bases). The germline V gene has CDR1 MNHEY and CDR2 SMNVEV (reference sequence). Trimming pared 4 bases from V and 4 bases from J, leaving 14 bases between. This CDR3 region has 14 residues. The CDR3 DNA sequence: TGTGCCAGCAGTTCACGGGCCGGGGGTTACGAGCAGTACTTC. This codes for CASSSRAGGYEQYF.

J is TRBJ2-1 and V is TRBV13; 16 positions agree with TRBD2. The germline V gene encodes CDR1 PRHDT and CDR2 FYEKMQ (reference sequence). V was clipped by 10 bases and J by 7 bases; unmatched bases: 4. This CDR3 is 14 amino acids long. The chain's CDR3 is CAIPGLAGGNEQFF. The CDR3 region has the DNA TGTGCCATTCCGGGACTAGCGGGGGGGAATGAGCAGTTCTTC.